Listed below are T cell receptor beta chains from one sample, sequenced in a study of cytomegalovirus exposure and HLA in healthy donors. Some clones are missing from TCRdb's copy, which holds only in-frame ones; the method was immunoSEQ multiplex PCR. The sample holds some 70,000 clones. The sequenced material came from PBMCs. The receptors derive from a man in his forties or fifties in good health and CMV-seronegative. CDR3s include the opening cysteine and the closing phenylalanine or tryptophan. Each record gives: J gene, CDR3 length, D gene, V gene, CDR3 DNA, CDR3 protein. D genes are given only for firm matches.

TRBJ1-4 | 18 | TRBD1 | TRBV18 | TGTGCCAGCTCACCCTCAACTTCCGGGACAGCAACTAATGAAAAACTGTTTTTT | CASSPSTSGTATNEKLFF
TRBJ2-5 | 15 | TRBD2 | TRBV2 | TGTGCCAGCAGTCCTATGGCGGGGGGTCAAGAGACCCAGTACTTC | CASSPMAGGQETQYF
TRBJ1-5 | 14 | TRBD1 | TRBV6-5 | TGTGCCAGCAGTTTACAGGGGGGCAATCAGCCCCAGCATTTT | CASSLQGGNQPQHF
TRBJ2-2 | 16 | NA | TRBV27 | TGTGCCAGCAGTCCAACACGAGGGATCCGCACCGGGGAGCTGTTTTTT | CASSPTRGIRTGELFF
TRBJ1-2 | 15 | NA | TRBV4-1 | TGCGCCAGCAGCCAAACGATAATCAGGGGCTATGGCTACACCTTC | CASSQTIIRGYGYTF
TRBJ1-3 | 15 | NA | TRBV4-2 | TGTGCCAGCAGCCCCGAGACAGGTGGAGGAAACACCATATATTTT | CASSPETGGGNTIYF
TRBJ2-2 | 14 | NA | TRBV5-4 | TGTGCCAGCAGCATGCAGACAGGCACCGGGGAGCTGTTTTTT | CASSMQTGTGELFF
TRBJ1-2 | 17 | NA | TRBV5-5 | TGTGCCAGCAGCCGTTTTAAGACAGAGAAAACGAACTATGGCTACACCTTC | CASSRFKTEKTNYGYTF
TRBJ2-5 | 14 | TRBD1 | TRBV7-3 | TGTGCCAGCAGCCAACAGGGGGCCGGTGAGACCCAGTACTTC | CASSQQGAGETQYF
TRBJ2-2 | 14 | NA | TRBV7-2 | TGTGCCAGCAGCTCCTCGAGGAACACCGGGGAGCTGTTTTTT | CASSSSRNTGELFF
TRBJ1-6 | 15 | NA | TRBV7-2 | TGTGCCAGCAGCCCTATTTGGGCCTTCAATTCACCCCTCCACTTT | CASSPIWAFNSPLHF
TRBJ2-2 | 16 | NA | TRBV19 | TGTGCCAGTAGTGCCCGACAGGCCGCGAACACCGGGGAGCTGTTTTTT | CASSARQAANTGELFF
TRBJ2-2 | 17 | NA | TRBV5-1 | TGCGCCAGCAGCTTGGAAAGGAGCACAGGGAGAGCCGGGGAGCTGTTTTTT | CASSLERSTGRAGELFF
TRBJ2-7 | 17 | NA | TRBV2 | TGTGCCAGCAGTGACCCAGTCGGAGGAGGGAGCACCTACGAGCAGTACTTC | CASSDPVGGGSTYEQYF
TRBJ2-7 | 15 | NA | TRBV10-1 | TGCGCCAGCAGTGACCGGACAGTCCCCAACTACGAGCAGTACTTC | CASSDRTVPNYEQYF
TRBJ1-1 | 16 | TRBD1 | TRBV4-1 | TGCGCCAGCAGCCTAGGACAGGGTACAGTGAACACTGAAGCTTTCTTT | CASSLGQGTVNTEAFF
TRBJ1-1 | 13 | NA | TRBV19 | TGTGCCAGTAGTATTGCAGAGAACACTGAAGCTTTCTTT | CASSIAENTEAFF
TRBJ1-5 | 15 | NA | TRBV5-1 | TGCGCCAGCAGCCCCGCGGGAGGGTCGGGCCAGCCCCAGCATTTT | CASSPAGGSGQPQHF
TRBJ2-6 | 15 | NA | TRBV9 | TGTGCCAGCAGCGAGGACAGCCCCGGGGCCAACGTCCTGACTTTC | CASSEDSPGANVLTF
TRBJ1-6 | 19 | NA | TRBV14 | TGTGCCAGCAGCCAAGTTACGCTTTTGAGACGGGGCTATAATTCACCCCTCCACTTT | CASSQVTLLRRGYNSPLHF
TRBJ1-1 | 14 | TRBD1 | TRBV5-6 | TGTGCCAGCAGCTTGGGGGGACAGGGGGCCGAAGCTTTCTTT | CASSLGGQGAEAFF
TRBJ1-2 | 16 | TRBD1 | TRBV7-8 | TGTGCCAGCCAAGCAACAGGGGTCCCCACCAACTATGGCTACACCTTC | CASQATGVPTNYGYTF
TRBJ1-1 | 11 | NA | TRBV9 | TGTGCCAGCAGCGGACTCGGTGAAGCTTTCTTT | CASSGLGEAFF
TRBJ1-1 | 14 | NA | TRBV30 | TGTGCCTGGAGTGAATCAGGGGTGAACACTGAAGCTTTCTTT | CAWSESGVNTEAFF
TRBJ2-3 | 15 | NA | TRBV5-1 | TGCGCCAGCAGCTCCGAGTGGGGGGGGCAGGATACGCAGTATTTT | CASSSEWGGQDTQYF
TRBJ2-1 | 14 | TRBD2 | TRBV7-3 | TGTGCCAGCAGCTTTAGCGGGGGGGCCAATGAGCAGTTCTTC | CASSFSGGANEQFF
TRBJ1-6 | 13 | NA | TRBV6-1 | TGTGCCAGCAGGGGGACAATAGGCTCACCCCTCCACTTT | CASRGTIGSPLHF
TRBJ1-2 | 13 | NA | TRBV19 | TGTGCCAGTAGTACAACCCGACGGGTCGATTACACCTTC | CASSTTRRVDYTF
TRBJ1-5 | 15 | NA | TRBV19 | TGTGCCAGTGGGTCAGAGGCTCTGCCCCGGCAGCCCCAGCATTTT | CASGSEALPRQPQHF
TRBJ1-1 | 14 | TRBD1 | TRBV19 | TGTGCCAGTAGTATAGACACAGGGGACACTGAAGCTTTCTTT | CASSIDTGDTEAFF